Listed below are T cell receptor beta chains from one sample, sequenced in a study of cytomegalovirus exposure and HLA in healthy donors. Sequencing used immunoSEQ multiplex PCR; TCRdb keeps in-frame clones, though not all of them. Counted here are 190,000 or so clones, 80% to 85% occurring once; the ten biggest clones make up around 1.6%. The specimen was PBMCs. The receptors were gathered from a man aged 45-65 years in good health and CMV-seronegative. Each CDR3 is given without its conserved first and last residue.

J: TRBJ1-6
V: TRBV7-7
CDR3: ASSSPRQGSYNSPLH

J: TRBJ2-3
V: TRBV5-1
CDR3: ASSFLVEGALY

J: TRBJ1-4
V: TRBV6-6
CDR3: ASSKTGGSNEKLF

J: TRBJ2-1
V: TRBV7-3
CDR3: ASSFEASRVNEQF

J: TRBJ2-7
V: TRBV28
CDR3: ASSFLTGGGYEQY

J: TRBJ1-1
V: TRBV18
CDR3: ASSPMDTDTEAF

J: TRBJ2-5
V: TRBV7-3
CDR3: ASSQQGGQGQQY

J: TRBJ1-2
V: TRBV5-1
CDR3: ASSHGTDNLYGYT

J: TRBJ1-5
V: TRBV28
CDR3: ASSLGGSNQPQH

J: TRBJ1-5
V: TRBV29-1
CDR3: SVTSGWDQPQH

J: TRBJ2-2
V: TRBV25-1
CDR3: ASGEGGGGELF

J: TRBJ1-1
V: TRBV19
CDR3: ASSMRGMNTEAF

J: TRBJ2-2
V: TRBV2
CDR3: ASRLGLAGAVGELF

J: TRBJ2-3
V: TRBV5-6
CDR3: ASRRTSGSPDTQY

J: TRBJ1-1
V: TRBV5-1
CDR3: ASSIDRAEAF

J: TRBJ2-4
V: TRBV29-1
CDR3: SWSVAGREY

J: TRBJ1-1
V: TRBV6-5
CDR3: ASSREADTEAF

J: TRBJ1-5
V: TRBV7-3
CDR3: ASSTTGTGRNQPQH

J: TRBJ1-1
V: TRBV6-6
CDR3: ATSGGTEAF

J: TRBJ1-5
V: TRBV19
CDR3: ASSTRGQGAVSNQPQH

J: TRBJ1-2
V: TRBV7-9
CDR3: SSSLGGGAARGYT

J: TRBJ2-5
V: TRBV5-5
CDR3: ASSPGQQETQY

J: TRBJ2-7
V: TRBV4-2
CDR3: ASSQVQGSYEQY

J: TRBJ2-7
V: TRBV7-2
CDR3: ASSPERTQGYEQY

J: TRBJ2-1
V: TRBV4-3
CDR3: ASSQDRPNEQF

J: TRBJ2-1
V: TRBV4-1
CDR3: ASSPGGGGADNEQF

J: TRBJ2-1
V: TRBV2
CDR3: ASSFLAGVGNEQF

J: TRBJ2-1
V: TRBV7-2
CDR3: ASSWGGNEQF

J: TRBJ2-3
V: TRBV19
CDR3: ASSRARDTDTQY

J: TRBJ2-3
V: TRBV4-3
CDR3: ASSEYRGRGTDTQY

J: TRBJ1-5
V: TRBV9
CDR3: ASSDPGRGCNQPQH

J: TRBJ2-1
V: TRBV2
CDR3: ASSEWQGRHEQF

J: TRBJ2-2
V: TRBV28
CDR3: ASRRLAGETGELF

J: TRBJ2-2
V: TRBV11-2
CDR3: ASRPGTGPTGELF

J: TRBJ2-5
V: TRBV15
CDR3: ATSRGGLAEGETQY

J: TRBJ1-5
V: TRBV7-8
CDR3: ASSLSLASTGQPQH

J: TRBJ2-2
V: TRBV5-1
CDR3: ASSGGTGDLTGELF

J: TRBJ1-5
V: TRBV4-2
CDR3: ASSQDEQFRGNQPQH

J: TRBJ2-3
V: TRBV7-6
CDR3: ASRVTSGGSDTQY

J: TRBJ1-2
V: TRBV4-1
CDR3: ASSQVGTGIDGYT

J: TRBJ2-1
V: TRBV7-8
CDR3: ASSTGLAGGNEQF

J: TRBJ1-6
V: TRBV7-2
CDR3: ASSAQQAANNSPLH

J: TRBJ2-5
V: TRBV5-4
CDR3: ASSLGGRETQY

J: TRBJ1-4
V: TRBV5-8
CDR3: ASSFQGVLNEKLF

J: TRBJ2-2
V: TRBV7-9
CDR3: ASSSRDRGNTGELF

J: TRBJ1-2
V: TRBV6-1
CDR3: ASTPRVERGYT

J: TRBJ2-3
V: TRBV12-2
CDR3: ASRLRRTSGGHTDTQY

J: TRBJ2-2
V: TRBV4-2
CDR3: ASRGTSGKTSNTGELF

J: TRBJ2-1
V: TRBV29-1
CDR3: SSRTSGQGEQF

J: TRBJ1-1
V: TRBV6-1
CDR3: ASRVTVNTEAF